This section outlines one T cell receptor beta chain sequence together with its context. Its antigen is not known. Clones were sequenced by immunoSEQ multiplex PCR, and TCRdb holds only the in-frame ones, with some missing. This sample has some 36,000 clones; 85% to 95% occur once, and the top ten carry about 1.6%. These data come from a study of T cell clonotyping in hematopoietic cell transplantation. Turning to the study itself: Cytoreduction preceded collection of pretransplant recipient samples.

Germline CDR1 is SGHVS and CDR2 is FQNEAQ. The ends were cut back, 4 bases at V and 0 bases at J, with 13 bases in the middle. The CDR3 contains 16 residues. Regarding time point: recipient sample about 28 days before transplant, after cytoreduction. General study points: No sorting was done, leaving CD4 and CD8 contributions mixed. Graft donor and pretransplant recipient Inverse Simpson Index values predicted broader posttransplant TCR diversity.

This rearrangement joins TRBV7-8 to TRBJ1-5; D not resolved. This clonotype originated in a man aged 35 to 55 with chronic myeloid leukemia. Some clones in this sample may be carry-over from other donors' samples. The specimen was peripheral blood mononuclear cells, collected before stem cell transplant. The CDR3, as DNA: TGTGCCAGCAGCTCCAAGAGGACCGATAGCAATCAGCCCCAGCATTTT. Translating gives CASSSKRTDSNQPQHF. The whole variable domain, remainder taken from reference TRBV7-8 and TRBJ1-5, is GAGVSQSPRYKVAKRGQDVALRCDPISGHVSLFWYQQALGQGPEFLTYFQNEAQLDKSGLPSDRFFAERPEGSVSTLKIQRTQQEDSAVYLCASSSKRTDSNQPQHFGDGTRLSIL.